A single sample is the source of the 25 T cell receptor beta chains below, sequenced in a study of blood T cell repertoires in COVID-19. Here immunoSEQ multiplex PCR was the method, and the copy in TCRdb shows in-frame clones only, minus some. The repertoire consists of some 300,000 clones, with 75% to 90% occurring once and the leading ten covering approximately 9.8%. Sequencing was carried out using PBMCs or T cells enriched from blood (not recorded which). The receptor set was obtained from a woman between 35 and 50 years old who had recovered from COVID-19.

CDR3 protein: CASSEGLQETQYF. The CDR3 DNA reads as TGTGCCAGCAGTGAGGGGCTCCAAGAGACCCAGTACTTC. The chain combines TRBV2 with TRBJ2-5, with a tentative D call TRBD1 (5 bases). The V gene's germline CDR1 is SNHLY and CDR2 FYNNEI. This CDR3 region has 13 residues. Trimming pared 3 bases from V and 1 base from J, leaving 6 bases between. The whole variable domain, remainder taken from reference TRBV2 and TRBJ2-5, is EPEVTQTPSHQVTQMGQEVILRCVPISNHLYFYWYRQILGQKVEFLVSFYNNEISEKSEIFDDQFSVERPDGSNFTLKIRSTKLEDSAMYFCASSEGLQETQYFGPGTRLLVL.

The chain couples TRBV5-1 to TRBJ2-3, with D possibly TRBD2 on 5 matching bases. Germline V CDR1 and CDR2: SGHRS, YFSETQ. V lost 0 bases and J lost 3, with 14 bases in between. The length of the CDR3 is 16 residues. In DNA, the CDR3 is TGCGCCAGCAGCTTGGCCCAGCGGTCCAGTACAGATACGCAGTATTTT. It is translated as CASSLAQRSSTDTQYF.

The J gene is TRBJ2-7, the V gene TRBV30, with D possibly being TRBD1 (5 bases). Germline loops: CDR1 GTSNPN, CDR2 SVGIG (reference sequence). Trimming took off 4 bases at V and 0 bases at J, with 10 bases between the two ends. The CDR3 loop spans 13 amino acids. The CDR3 DNA reads as TGTGCCTGGATAGACAGCAACTCCTACGAGCAGTACTTC. Its protein product is CAWIDSNSYEQYF.

The chain uses TRBV29-1 and TRBJ1-1; 8 nucleotides align to TRBD1. The V segment lost 8 bases and the J segment 7 bases; nucleotides outside the gene matches: 12. CDR1 and CDR2 (germline): SQVTM, ANQGSEA. The CDR3 totals 13 residues. As DNA, the CDR3 is TGCAGCTCAGCGAATACAGACAGGGGTGAAGCTTTCTTT. It yields the protein CSSANTDRGEAFF.

Worth noting for this clone: Other DNA sequences in the sample encode the same CDR3. The chain combines TRBV30 with TRBJ2-5, with 9 bases that match TRBD2. This CDR3 is built from 13 residues. J was trimmed by 5 bases and V by 0 bases; bases with no gene match: 1. The germline V gene encodes CDR1 GTSNPN and CDR2 SVGIG (reference sequence). Here the CDR3 reads CAWSVTSGETQYF. CDR3 nucleotide sequence: TGTGCCTGGAGTGTAACTAGCGGGGAGACCCAGTACTTC. Combining the CDR3 with reference TRBV30 and TRBJ2-5 gives the whole variable domain SQTIHQWPATLVQPVGSPLSLECTVEGTSNPNLYWYRQAAGRGLQLLFYSVGIGQISSEVPQNLSASRPQDRQFILSSKKLLLSDSGFYLCAWSVTSGETQYFGPGTRLLVL.

Here the CDR3 DNA reads TGTGCCTGGAGTGTACAGGAGGGATGGAACTATGGCTACACCTTC. Translated: CAWSVQEGWNYGYTF. V and J are TRBV30 and TRBJ1-2, with a weak D call TRBD1 (5 bases). Germline V lookup: CDR1 GTSNPN, CDR2 SVGIG (reference sequence). This CDR3 has 15 residues. V lost 0 bases, J lost 2 bases, and 13 bases lay in between.

The chain uses TRBV19 and TRBJ2-3; tentative D call: TRBD2 (5 bases). The germline V and J ends were trimmed by 1 base and 4 bases, with 12 bases remaining between them. Germline V gene data show CDR1 as LNHDA and CDR2 as SQIVND (reference sequence). The CDR3 has 15 amino acids. The CDR3 region has the DNA TGTGCCAGTAGTATAGTCGTGGGAGTGGCAGATACGCAGTATTTT. Translating it yields CASSIVVGVADTQYF.

Remarks on this clone: A much larger clone differs from this one at a single base, so this may be a read error. The CDR3, as DNA: TGTGCCAGCAGGCCGACAGAGAACACTGAAGCTTTCTTT. Its translation is CASRPTENTEAFF. This chain joins TRBV2 and TRBJ1-1; D possibly corresponds to TRBD1 (5 bases). Trimming took off 6 bases at V and 1 base at J, with 9 bases between the two ends. Germline-derived CDR1 and CDR2 are SNHLY and FYNNEI. This CDR3 is 13 amino acids long.

This rearrangement joins TRBV7-2 to TRBJ2-7; no clear D gene. Trimming pared 1 base from V and 2 bases from J, leaving 9 bases between. Germline CDR1 reads SGHTA; CDR2 reads FQGNSA. This CDR3 spans 14 amino acids. The CDR3 DNA follows: TGTGCCAGCAGCTTAGTGGTTGAGGCCTACGAGCAGTACTTC. Its protein product is CASSLVVEAYEQYF.

The chain joins TRBV24-1 to TRBJ2-3; D might be TRBD2 (5 bases). The CDR3 has 13 amino acids. V shed 8 bases and J shed 3 bases, with 11 bases lying between them. Germline V gene data show CDR1 as KGHDR and CDR2 as SFDVKD. The CDR3 nucleotides are TGTGCCACCATGGGCAGCGGAACAGATACGCAGTATTTT. Amino acids: CATMGSGTDTQYF.

V usage is TRBV7-9 and J usage is TRBJ1-2; 10 bases are shared with TRBD1. Germline CDR1 and CDR2: SEHNR and FQNEAQ (reference sequence). The CDR3 totals 15 residues. V gave up 5 bases and J gave up 4 bases; unmatched junction bases: 7. The CDR3 here is CASSQGTGETYGYTF. As DNA, the CDR3 is TGTGCCAGCAGCCAAGGGACAGGGGAGACCTATGGCTACACCTTC.

This sequence joins TRBV30 and TRBJ2-2; a weak D match, TRBD2 (5 bases). V was pared by 1 base and J by 0 bases, with 12 bases between. Germline V lookup: CDR1 GTSNPN, CDR2 SVGIG (reference sequence). The CDR3 runs to 16 residues. The CDR3 coding sequence is TGTGCCTGGAGTGGTCTTCCGGGGACGAACACCGGGGAGCTGTTTTTT. Its protein product is CAWSGLPGTNTGELFF.

The V and J genes are TRBV6-2 or TRBV6-3 and TRBJ1-6, with TRBD1 identical over 9 bases. The CDR3 spans 13 residues. V gave up 6 bases and J gave up 7 bases; unmatched junction bases: 1. Germline values: CDR1 MNHEY, CDR2 SVGEGT. The CDR3: CASSGQGNSPLHF. The CDR3 DNA reads TGTGCCAGCAGCGGACAGGGGAATTCACCCCTCCACTTT.

The genes are TRBV29-1 and TRBJ1-4; possibly TRBD1 for D (5 bases). The length of the CDR3 is 13 residues. Germline loops: CDR1 SQVTM, CDR2 ANQGSEA. V was pared by 6 bases and J by 4 bases, with 12 bases between. The CDR3 here is CSVEGRNNEKLFF. The CDR3 DNA reads as TGCAGCGTGGAGGGACGTAATAATGAAAAACTGTTTTTT.

The chain recombines TRBV12-3 or TRBV12-4 with TRBJ1-4; D call uncertain. The CDR3 runs 12 residues. The ends were cut back, 0 bases at V and 7 bases at J, with 3 bases in the middle. The CDR3 region is CASSLASEKLFF. CDR3 nucleotide sequence: TGTGCCAGCAGTTTAGCGAGTGAAAAACTGTTTTTT.

The J gene is TRBJ1-1, the V gene TRBV5-4; tentative D call: TRBD1 (5 bases). There are 16 residues in the CDR3. The germline V gene encodes CDR1 SGHNT and CDR2 YYREEE (reference sequence). Between the trimmed V and J ends, which lost 0 bases and 1 base, there was a span of 13 bases. The CDR3 reads CASSLDYPTANTEAFF. In DNA form, the CDR3 reads TGTGCCAGCAGCTTGGACTACCCGACAGCGAACACTGAAGCTTTCTTT.

The chain carries TRBV10-3 and TRBJ2-1, with 7 bases lining up with TRBD2. Germline V gene lookup returns CDR1 ENHRY and CDR2 SYGVKD. V dropped 5 bases and J dropped 3; count of bases not matched to a gene: 1. The CDR3 length is 13 residues. DNA of the CDR3: TGTGCCATCAGTAGCGGGGACTACAATGAGCAGTTCTTC. Translated: CAISSGDYNEQFF.

CDR3 bases: TGTGCCCCCATCCGACAGGGGCCCTACGAGCAGTACTTC. This encodes CAPIRQGPYEQYF. The V gene is TRBV9, the J gene TRBJ2-7, with TRBD1 matching 8 bases. V dropped 10 bases and J dropped 2; count of bases not matched to a gene: 8. The germline V gene encodes CDR1 SGDLS and CDR2 YYNGEE. The CDR3 consists of 13 residues.

The rearrangement links TRBV13 to TRBJ1-2; unclear D gene. This CDR3 comprises 15 residues. V lost 2 bases and J 4 bases, leaving 14 bases between the germline ends. CDR1 is PRHDT and CDR2 is FYEKMQ in the germline V gene (reference sequence). The CDR3 DNA is TGTGCCAGCAGCTTAACCCCGACCGCGGTCTATGGCTACACCTTC. Amino acids: CASSLTPTAVYGYTF.

This chain joins TRBV27 and TRBJ1-2; D gene unclear. Germline assignment: CDR1 MNHEY and CDR2 SMNVEV (reference sequence). The CDR3 length is 15 residues. V lost 0 bases and J lost 4, with 12 bases in between. The DNA of the CDR3 is TGTGCCAGCAGTTTATCGTATACAAACAGCTATGGCTACACCTTC. It specifies CASSLSYTNSYGYTF.

The chain combines TRBV28 with TRBJ1-1; D perhaps matches TRBD1 (5 bases). Trimming shortened V by 6 bases and J by 1 base, and 12 bases separated the two germline ends. This CDR3 has 14 amino acids. Germline lookup yields CDR1 MDHEN and CDR2 SYDVKM. CDR3 residues: CASRIRVRNTEAFF. In nucleotides, the CDR3 is TGTGCCAGCAGAATCAGGGTGAGGAACACTGAAGCTTTCTTT.

This clone was detected only a few times. The chain couples TRBV7-3 to TRBJ1-2; D call uncertain. CDR3 length: 13 residues. The germline V and J ends were trimmed by 2 bases and 8 bases, with 12 bases remaining between them. Per germline, CDR1 SGHTA and CDR2 FQGTGA. This chain's CDR3 is CASSLEGLIGYTF. Written as DNA, the CDR3 is TGTGCCAGCAGCTTAGAGGGCCTAATCGGCTACACCTTC.

DNA of the CDR3: TGTGCCAGCACCAGGACAGGGACTGAAAAACTGTTTTTT. Translating it yields CASTRTGTEKLFF. The V and J genes are TRBV12-3 or TRBV12-4 and TRBJ1-4, with 8 nucleotides matching TRBD1. With V trimmed by 7 bases and J by 7 bases, 5 bases remained unmatched. The CDR3 consists of 13 residues.

The gene calls are TRBV18 and TRBJ1-1; D might be TRBD1 (6 bases). The ends were cut back, 3 bases at V and 1 base at J, with 12 bases in the middle. Per germline, CDR1 KGHSH and CDR2 LQKENI. This CDR3 is built from 15 residues. DNA of the CDR3: TGTGCCAGCTCACCTCTCGACAGGAGGAACACTGAAGCTTTCTTT. Residues: CASSPLDRRNTEAFF.

V usage is TRBV19 and J usage is TRBJ2-1; 7 bases are shared with TRBD2. V trimming: 8 bases; J trimming: 5 bases; junction bases outside the gene matches: 15. Germline-derived CDR1 and CDR2 are LNHDA and SQIVND (reference sequence). The CDR3 sequence is 16 residues long. DNA for the CDR3: TGTGCCAGTCTGCCCTCTGGGCGGGAGTCGGACAATGAGCAGTTCTTC. It is translated as CASLPSGRESDNEQFF.